The 7 T cell receptor beta chains presented below share a single source sample, sequenced in a study of T cell responses to AZD1222 COVID-19 vaccine. The assay was immunoSEQ multiplex PCR, and TCRdb's table has in-frame clones only and misses some. In the table there are under 150,000 clones, 89% of which are singletons. Sequencing used peripheral blood, obtained 28 days after the second AZD1222 dose. Source of these receptors: an adult who received the AZD1222 COVID-19 vaccine.

This clone was counted a single time. The chain uses TRBV30 and TRBJ2-2; 8 nucleotides line up with TRBD2. The trim removed 2 bases at V and 2 bases at J, leaving 7 bases unmatched. Germline CDR1 reads GTSNPN; CDR2 reads SVGIG (reference sequence). The length of the CDR3 is 16 residues. The CDR3 coding sequence is TGTGCCTGGAGTAGTGCGCGGGGGGTTAACACCGGGGAGCTGTTTTTT. It translates to CAWSSARGVNTGELFF.

A single count supports this clone. The chain recombines TRBV9 with TRBJ1-5; perhaps TRBD1 as D (5 bases). The CDR3 runs 14 residues. Germline CDR1 is SGDLS and CDR2 is YYNGEE. V was pared by 4 bases and J by 7 bases, with 15 bases between. CDR3 residues: CASSPAGGRQPQHF. The CDR3 DNA sequence: TGTGCCAGCAGCCCAGCCGGGGGACGGCAGCCCCAGCATTTT.

This chain joins TRBV5-4 and TRBJ1-4; no firm D call. The CDR3 is 14 residues long. The germline gives CDR1 SGHNT, CDR2 YYREEE (reference sequence). V lost 0 bases to trimming and J lost 5 bases, with 8 bases between them. The CDR3 DNA reads as TGTGCCAGCAGCTTGGCAATAGGGAATGAAAAACTGTTTTTT. Translating gives CASSLAIGNEKLFF.

The V gene is TRBV11-2, the J gene TRBJ1-2, with D possibly matching TRBD1 (5 bases). The CDR3 runs to 14 residues. Germline CDR1 and CDR2: SGHAT and FQNNGV. Between the trimmed V and J ends, which lost 4 bases and 1 base, there was a span of 10 bases. CDR3 loop: CASSWRQGNYGYTF. The CDR3 DNA reads TGTGCCAGCAGCTGGAGGCAGGGTAACTATGGCTACACCTTC. The entire variable domain, with the rest obtained from reference TRBV11-2 and TRBJ1-2, is as follows: EAGVAQSPRYKIIEKRQSVAFWCNPISGHATLYWYQQILGQGPKLLIQFQNNGVVDDSQLPKDRFSAERLKGVDSTLKIQPAKLEDSAVYLCASSWRQGNYGYTFGSGTRLTVV.

This clone came up once. The chain carries TRBV5-3 and TRBJ2-3; D might be TRBD1 (7 bases). TRBV5-3 is given ORF status, its function remaining uncertain. V shed 4 bases and J shed 1 base, with 19 bases lying between them. This CDR3 contains 17 residues. The CDR3, as DNA: TGTGCCAGAAGCCGGGTAGGAGGGGGCACCCGCACAGATACGCAGTATTTT. It translates to CARSRVGGGTRTDTQYF.

J is TRBJ2-2 and V is TRBV5-6; D gene ambiguous. The CDR3 has 13 amino acids. CDR1 and CDR2 (germline): SGHDT, YYEEEE. Trimming cost V 2 bases and J 3 bases, with 5 bases left between them. The CDR3: CASSFRDTGELFF. CDR3 DNA sequence: TGTGCCAGCAGCTTTCGGGACACCGGGGAGCTGTTTTTT.

The CDR3 sequence: CASSYSGYTGELFF. CDR3 coding DNA: TGTGCCAGCAGCTATTCAGGATACACCGGGGAGCTGTTTTTT. This chain joins TRBV11-2 and TRBJ2-2; D not resolved. CDR1 and CDR2 (germline): SGHAT, FQNNGV. The CDR3 extends over 14 amino acids. V dropped 4 bases and J dropped 3 bases, with 9 bases sitting between them. Together with reference TRBV11-2 and TRBJ2-2, the CDR3 gives the full variable domain: EAGVAQSPRYKIIEKRQSVAFWCNPISGHATLYWYQQILGQGPKLLIQFQNNGVVDDSQLPKDRFSAERLKGVDSTLKIQPAKLEDSAVYLCASSYSGYTGELFFGEGSRLTVL.